What follows are 28 T cell receptor beta chains derived from one specimen sequenced in a study of T cell responses to AZD1222 COVID-19 vaccine. Generated by immunoSEQ multiplex PCR, the TCRdb table keeps only in-frame clones and is missing some. The sample has 100,000 to 150,000 clones, less than 95% seen once. The sequencing used peripheral blood, collected on day 0 of AZD1222 vaccination. These receptors originate from an adult in good health.

In this sample, this clone turned up once. This chain joins TRBV5-5 and TRBJ1-3; a possible D gene is TRBD1 (5 bases). The germline gives CDR1 SGHKS, CDR2 YYEKEE (reference sequence). V lost 4 bases, J lost 2 bases, and 16 bases lay in between. This CDR3 region has 16 residues. CDR3 bases: TGTGCCAGCAGCAGGATAAGGGACCGACCTGGAAACACCATATATTTT. Protein product: CASSRIRDRPGNTIYF.

The V gene is TRBV2, the J gene TRBJ1-6; D may be TRBD1 (5 bases). The length of the CDR3 is 12 residues. V was cut by 9 bases and J by 7 bases, with 10 bases left in between. The germline gives CDR1 SNHLY, CDR2 FYNNEI. Written as DNA, the CDR3 is TGTGCCAGTTGGGACGGAAATTCACCCCTCCACTTT. It encodes CASWDGNSPLHF.

Comment on this clone: Other nucleotide sequences in the sample specify the same CDR3. The chain joins TRBV30 to TRBJ1-6, with D possibly matching TRBD1 (6 bases). This CDR3 spans 14 amino acids. Germline V CDR1 and CDR2: GTSNPN, SVGIG (reference sequence). The germline V and J ends were trimmed by 0 bases and 10 bases, with 13 bases remaining between them. CDR3 DNA sequence: TGTGCCTGGAGTGTAGGGCAGGGGAACTCACCCCTCCACTTT. It encodes CAWSVGQGNSPLHF.

The chain links TRBV29-1 to TRBJ2-7; TRBD1 or TRBD2 may be the D gene (5 bases each). Trimming stripped 7 bases from V and 2 bases from J, with 21 bases between. The CDR3 is 15 residues long. In germline, CDR1 is SQVTM, CDR2 ANQGSEA. The CDR3 DNA reads TGCAGCGCGTTGAAACTGGGGACGGTTACCTACGAGCAGTACTTC. Protein: CSALKLGTVTYEQYF.

This rearrangement joins TRBV7-2 to TRBJ1-3; D remains ambiguous. Trimming took off 1 base at V and 0 bases at J, with 7 bases between the two ends. This CDR3 contains 15 residues. Germline-derived CDR1 and CDR2 are SGHTA and FQGNSA. The CDR3 nucleotides are TGTGCCAGCAGCTTAGGTACGGGCTCTGGAAACACCATATATTTT. Translating gives CASSLGTGSGNTIYF.

In its sample, this clone was seen a few times. V usage is TRBV9 and J usage is TRBJ2-1, with 10 bases matching TRBD2. CDR3 size: 16 residues. CDR1 and CDR2 from the germline V gene are SGDLS and YYNGEE. V was pared by 0 bases and J by 2 bases, with 2 bases of the junction left unmatched. The CDR3 nucleotides are TGTGCCAGCAGCGTAGACAGCGGGGGGGCCTACAATGAGCAGTTCTTC. It translates to CASSVDSGGAYNEQFF.

This clone has a single count. The chain recombines TRBV2 with TRBJ2-7; 9 nucleotides line up with TRBD1. CDR1 is SNHLY and CDR2 is FYNNEI in the germline V gene. This CDR3 is 15 amino acids long. Trimming removed 7 bases from V and 0 bases from J; junction bases left unmatched: 7. The CDR3 is CASNGEGQGSYEQYF. The DNA of the CDR3 is TGTGCCAGCAATGGGGAGGGACAGGGCTCCTACGAGCAGTACTTC. Full variable domain (missing parts from reference TRBV2 and TRBJ2-7): EPEVTQTPSHQVTQMGQEVILRCVPISNHLYFYWYRQILGQKVEFLVSFYNNEISEKSEIFDDQFSVERPDGSNFTLKIRSTKLEDSAMYFCASNGEGQGSYEQYFGPGTRLTVT.

CDR3 nucleotide sequence: TGTGCCAGCAGGGCGGGAGGGTCTAGCAATCAGCCCCAGCATTTT. Encoded protein: CASRAGGSSNQPQHF. This sequence joins TRBV28 and TRBJ1-5; D is uncertain. Germline CDR1 MDHEN, CDR2 SYDVKM. The V end was cut by 6 bases, the J end by 0 bases, with 12 bases between. The CDR3 spans 15 residues.

The rearrangement joins TRBV7-9 to TRBJ1-1; no firm D call. V shed 5 bases and J shed 3 bases, with 10 bases lying between them. The germline V gene encodes CDR1 SEHNR and CDR2 FQNEAQ (reference sequence). The CDR3 has 13 amino acids. The CDR3 nucleotides read TGTGCCAGCAGCGCCCCGAGGGACACTGAAGCTTTCTTT. Its translation is CASSAPRDTEAFF.

DNA of the CDR3: TGTGCCACCAGCAGAGATCGGGGCTCCTACGAGCAGTACTTC. It specifies CATSRDRGSYEQYF. The chain couples TRBV15 to TRBJ2-7; weak D call: TRBD2 (5 bases). Germline lookup yields CDR1 LNHNV and CDR2 YYDKDF (reference sequence). Trimming shortened V by 0 bases and J by 0 bases, and 6 bases separated the two germline ends. The CDR3 contains 14 residues. Full variable domain (outside the CDR3, taken from reference TRBV15 and TRBJ2-7): DAMVIQNPRYQVTQFGKPVTLSCSQTLNHNVMYWYQQKSSQAPKLLFHYYDKDFNNEADTPDNFQSRRPNTSFCFLDIRSPGLGDTAMYLCATSRDRGSYEQYFGPGTRLTVT.

The chain uses TRBV24-1 and TRBJ1-2; the D gene is possibly TRBD1 (5 bases). CDR1 and CDR2 from the germline V gene are KGHDR and SFDVKD. The CDR3 consists of 14 residues. V dropped 4 bases and J dropped 3 bases, with 11 bases sitting between them. CDR3 sequence reads: CATSEESGYYGYTF. The CDR3, as DNA: TGTGCCACCAGTGAAGAGTCAGGGTACTATGGCTACACCTTC.

J is TRBJ1-2 and V is TRBV28; D is uncertain. Trimming stripped 3 bases from V and 4 bases from J, with 15 bases between. The CDR3 contains 15 residues. CDR1 is MDHEN and CDR2 is SYDVKM in the germline V gene. CDR3 in DNA: TGTGCCAGCAGTTTCCCAACGGGGAGGATCTATGGCTACACCTTC. Amino acid sequence: CASSFPTGRIYGYTF.

The V gene is TRBV10-1, the J gene TRBJ2-7, with TRBD2 identical over 8 bases. Germline CDR1 WNHNN, CDR2 SYGVQD (reference sequence). The CDR3 spans 13 residues. After removal of 4 bases from V and 5 bases from J, the junction contained 4 bases not matched to a gene. The CDR3 spells CASSGTSRHEQYF. CDR3 in DNA: TGCGCCAGCAGTGGGACTAGCCGGCACGAGCAGTACTTC.

The chain employs TRBV10-3 and TRBJ1-3; D remains unclear. The CDR3 extends over 11 amino acids. Trimming pared 4 bases from V and 3 bases from J, leaving 1 base between. CDR1 is ENHRY and CDR2 is SYGVKD in the germline V gene. CDR3 sequence reads: CAISVGNTIYF. DNA for the CDR3: TGTGCCATCAGTGTTGGAAACACCATATATTTT.

V is TRBV27 and J is TRBJ2-3; TRBD2 might be the D (5 bases). V lost 2 bases and J lost 2, with 11 bases in between. This CDR3 is built from 15 residues. Per germline, CDR1 MNHEY and CDR2 SMNVEV (reference sequence). Written as DNA, the CDR3 is TGTGCCAGCAGTTTACTCGGGGAATACACAGATACGCAGTATTTT. Protein product: CASSLLGEYTDTQYF.

This clone was detected once. The chain couples TRBV7-2 to TRBJ2-5; TRBD2 agrees at 8 bases. The V and J ends lost 2 bases and 4 bases, in that order; junction bases with no gene match: 6. The length of the CDR3 is 15 residues. Germline assignment: CDR1 SGHTA and CDR2 FQGNSA. The chain's CDR3 is CASSLRGGGSETQYF. CDR3 DNA sequence: TGTGCCAGCAGCTTACGAGGCGGGGGGTCAGAGACCCAGTACTTC.

V usage is TRBV11-2 and J usage is TRBJ2-6; D is uncertain. V was trimmed by 0 bases and J by 0 bases, leaving 3 bases between them. CDR1 SGHAT and CDR2 FQNNGV come from the germline V gene. The CDR3 contains 15 residues. The CDR3 protein is CASSLEASGANVLTF. CDR3 DNA sequence: TGTGCCAGCAGCTTAGAGGCCTCTGGGGCCAACGTCCTGACTTTC. Full variable domain (remainder filled in from reference TRBV11-2 and TRBJ2-6): EAGVAQSPRYKIIEKRQSVAFWCNPISGHATLYWYQQILGQGPKLLIQFQNNGVVDDSQLPKDRFSAERLKGVDSTLKIQPAKLEDSAVYLCASSLEASGANVLTFGAGSRLTVL.

Here the CDR3 reads CASSLGQGIVRTEAFF. Here the CDR3 DNA reads TGTGCCAGCAGCTTAGGACAGGGGATCGTTCGGACTGAAGCTTTCTTT. The chain combines TRBV7-8 with TRBJ1-1; 8 positions agree with TRBD1. Germline trimming cut 1 base from V and 5 bases from J; bases unmatched to any gene: 9. There are 16 residues in the CDR3. Looked up from germline, CDR1 is SGHVS and CDR2 is FQNEAQ. The full variable domain, completed using reference TRBV7-8 and TRBJ1-1, is GAGVSQSPRYKVAKRGQDVALRCDPISGHVSLFWYQQALGQGPEFLTYFQNEAQLDKSGLPSDRFFAERPEGSVSTLKIQRTQQEDSAVYLCASSLGQGIVRTEAFFGQGTRLTVV.

The chain has TRBV6-5 and TRBJ1-2, with D perhaps TRBD1 (5 bases). From germline, CDR1 is MNHEY and CDR2 SVGAGI. This CDR3 contains 13 residues. V lost 9 bases to trimming and J lost 4 bases, with 15 bases between them. The CDR3 reads CASTLGEGYGYTF. The CDR3 DNA reads TGTGCCAGTACCTTGGGGGAGGGCTATGGCTACACCTTC.

The chain carries TRBV19 and TRBJ1-3; 10 bases align to TRBD1. The CDR3 length is 17 residues. Germline assignment: CDR1 LNHDA and CDR2 SQIVND (reference sequence). Germline trimming cut 9 bases from V and 1 base from J; bases unmatched to any gene: 12. In DNA, the CDR3 is TGTGCCAGCCGTCGGTGGGGACAGGGGAGTTCTGGAAACACCATATATTTT. Its protein is CASRRWGQGSSGNTIYF.

V usage is TRBV27 and J usage is TRBJ2-1, with D possibly being TRBD1 (6 bases). This CDR3 contains 16 residues. CDR1 and CDR2 from the germline V gene are MNHEY and SMNVEV (reference sequence). V lost 5 bases to trimming and J lost 6 bases, with 20 bases between them. CDR3 coding DNA: TGTGCCAGCAGTCCCGAGGGGGTATCCTCCCTCAATGAGCAGTTCTTC. It translates to CASSPEGVSSLNEQFF.

This clone was observed a single time. The CDR3 nucleotides read TGTGCTAGTGGTTTCGGGGATTATGGCTACACCTTC. It is translated as CASGFGDYGYTF. J is TRBJ1-2 and V is TRBV12-5; D remains ambiguous. The V end was cut by 3 bases, the J end by 5 bases, with 7 bases between. Germline-derived CDR1 and CDR2 are LGHNT and FRNRAP. The CDR3 runs 12 residues.

The table lists this clone with a count of one. This CDR3 is CAISKTDMNTEAFF. CDR3 sequence (DNA): TGTGCCATCAGTAAGACAGACATGAACACTGAAGCTTTCTTT. The genes are TRBV10-3 and TRBJ1-1; D may be TRBD1 (5 bases). The V end was cut by 5 bases, the J end by 0 bases, with 10 bases between. The CDR3 sequence is 14 residues long. Germline V gene lookup returns CDR1 ENHRY and CDR2 SYGVKD.

V and J are TRBV28 and TRBJ1-2, with no clear D. The CDR3 covers 10 residues. Germline CDR1 reads MDHEN; CDR2 reads SYDVKM. V lost 8 bases, J lost 4 bases, and 5 bases lay in between. In DNA form, the CDR3 reads TGTGCCAGCTACCTCTATGGCTACACCTTC. This codes for CASYLYGYTF.

J is TRBJ2-1 and V is TRBV4-3; a possible D gene is TRBD1 (5 bases). The CDR3 runs 16 residues. The germline V gene has CDR1 LGHNA and CDR2 YSLEER. The V gene lost 0 bases and the J gene lost 1 base, with 10 bases spanning the gap. Here the CDR3 DNA reads TGCGCCAGCAGCCAAGACAGGGTTGGGTCCTACAATGAGCAGTTCTTC. Translated: CASSQDRVGSYNEQFF.

The V and J genes are TRBV10-2 and TRBJ1-1; D is undetermined. The germline V and J ends were trimmed by 4 bases and 1 base, with 7 bases remaining between them. Germline values: CDR1 WSHSY, CDR2 SAAADI. The length of the CDR3 is 13 residues. The CDR3 region is CASSGGPNTEAFF. The DNA for the CDR3 is TGCGCCAGCAGTGGGGGTCCGAACACTGAAGCTTTCTTT.

This clone came up once. This chain joins TRBV24-1 and TRBJ2-2; no definite D call. V dropped 3 bases and J dropped 7 bases, with 8 bases sitting between them. This CDR3 has 13 residues. Germline CDR1 and CDR2: KGHDR and SFDVKD. The CDR3 protein is CATSDPRFGELFF. CDR3 nucleotides: TGTGCCACCAGTGATCCTAGGTTCGGGGAGCTGTTTTTT.

This sequence joins TRBV9 and TRBJ2-7, with TRBD1 matching over 8 bases. The CDR3 runs 15 residues. Germline V gives CDR1 SGDLS, CDR2 YYNGEE. The V gene end was trimmed by 2 bases and the J gene end by 2 bases; junction bases not matched to a gene: 6. The CDR3 here is CASSVEGQATYEQYF. The DNA of the CDR3 is TGTGCCAGCAGCGTCGAGGGACAGGCCACCTACGAGCAGTACTTC. Full variable domain (outside the CDR3, taken from reference TRBV9 and TRBJ2-7): DSGVTQTPKHLITATGQRVTLRCSPRSGDLSVYWYQQSLDQGLQFLIQYYNGEERAKGNILERFSAQQFPDLHSELNLSSLELGDSALYFCASSVEGQATYEQYFGPGTRLTVT.